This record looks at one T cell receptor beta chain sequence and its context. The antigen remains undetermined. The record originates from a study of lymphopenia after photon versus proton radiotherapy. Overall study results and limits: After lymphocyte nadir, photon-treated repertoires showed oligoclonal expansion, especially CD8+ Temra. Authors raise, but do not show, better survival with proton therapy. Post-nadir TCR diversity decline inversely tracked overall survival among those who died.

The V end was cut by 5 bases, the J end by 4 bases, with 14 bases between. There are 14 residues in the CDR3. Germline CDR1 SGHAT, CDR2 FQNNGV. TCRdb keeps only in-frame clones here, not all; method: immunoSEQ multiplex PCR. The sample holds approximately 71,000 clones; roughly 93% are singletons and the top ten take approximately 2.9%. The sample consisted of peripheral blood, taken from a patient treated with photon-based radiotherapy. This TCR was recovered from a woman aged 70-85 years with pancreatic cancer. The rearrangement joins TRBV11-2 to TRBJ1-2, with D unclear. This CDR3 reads CASSPGGLSYGYTF. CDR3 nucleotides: TGTGCCAGCAGCCCCGGAGGGCTCAGCTATGGCTACACCTTC.